A single sample is the source of the 18 T cell receptor beta chains below, sequenced in a study of blood T cell repertoires in COVID-19. TCRdb keeps only in-frame clones here, not all; method: immunoSEQ multiplex PCR. The sample has around 20,000 clones; roughly 83% are singletons. Sequencing used peripheral blood. These receptors came from a man aged 35-49 years with acute or convalescent COVID-19.

The chain has TRBV4-1 and TRBJ2-5; D possibly corresponds to TRBD1 (6 bases). V was clipped by 2 bases and J by 2 bases, with 12 bases between them. CDR1 and CDR2 from the germline V gene are MGHRA and YSYEKL. This CDR3 contains 15 residues. CDR3 in amino acids: CASSQRGSWQETQYF. The CDR3 nucleotides read TGCGCCAGCAGCCAAAGGGGGTCGTGGCAAGAGACCCAGTACTTC.

The gene calls are TRBV6-2 or TRBV6-3 and TRBJ1-1; a possible D gene is TRBD1 (6 bases). The CDR3 totals 13 residues. V was clipped by 2 bases and J by 4 bases, with 8 bases between them. The germline gives CDR1 MNHEY, CDR2 SVGEGT. In DNA, the CDR3 is TGTGCCAGCAGTTACACAGGGCCCACTGAAGCTTTCTTT. This gives the protein CASSYTGPTEAFF.

J is TRBJ1-5 and V is TRBV5-8, with D possibly TRBD1 on 6 matching bases. Trimming removed 4 bases from V and 5 bases from J, with 13 bases in between. This CDR3 spans 14 amino acids. CDR1 SGHTS and CDR2 YDEGEE come from the germline V gene. Written as DNA, the CDR3 is TGTGCCAGCAGCATGACAGGACCTTATCAGCCCCAGCATTTT. Its protein product is CASSMTGPYQPQHF. Combining the CDR3 with reference TRBV5-8 and TRBJ1-5 gives the whole variable domain EAGVTQSPTHLIKTRGQQATLRCSPISGHTSVYWYQQALGLGLQFLLWYDEGEERNRGNFPPRFSGRQFPNYSSELNVNALELEDSALYLCASSMTGPYQPQHFGDGTRLSIL.

The CDR3 coding sequence is TGTGCCAGCAGTTCCTTTAGCGGGGGGAACACCGGGGAGCTGTTTTTT. This translates into CASSSFSGGNTGELFF. V gene TRBV6-6 combines with J gene TRBJ2-2; 9 bases map to TRBD2. The CDR3 loop spans 16 amino acids. Germline assignment: CDR1 MNHNY and CDR2 SVGAGI (reference sequence). With V trimmed by 4 bases and J by 1 base, 4 bases remained unmatched.

The V call is TRBV27, the J call TRBJ1-5, with 7 positions matching TRBD1. Germline V lookup: CDR1 MNHEY, CDR2 SMNVEV (reference sequence). The CDR3 loop spans 19 amino acids. The V and J ends lost 0 bases and 2 bases, in that order; junction bases with no gene match: 13. CDR3 in amino acids: CASSLSKLGTGDGNQPQHF. CDR3 DNA sequence: TGTGCCAGCAGTTTATCGAAGTTGGGCACAGGGGACGGCAATCAGCCCCAGCATTTT.

The chain carries TRBV3-1 (or the pseudogene TRBV3-2) and TRBJ2-2, with D uncertain. CDR3 size: 13 residues. Germline V lookup: CDR1 LGHDT, CDR2 YNNKEL (reference sequence). The V end lost 2 bases, the J end lost 5 bases, and 6 bases lay between the germline ends. CDR3 amino acids: CASSQPHTGELFF. CDR3 nucleotides: TGTGCCAGCAGCCAACCCCATACCGGGGAGCTGTTTTTT.

V is TRBV10-2 and J is TRBJ1-1, with TRBD1 matching over 9 bases. CDR3 length: 15 residues. Germline V gene sequence: CDR1 WSHSY, CDR2 SAAADI. The V and J ends lost 0 bases and 6 bases, in that order; junction bases with no gene match: 5. CDR3 coding DNA: TGCGCCAGCAGTGAGTCGTATCGGACAGGGGCTGAAGCTTTCTTT. Protein sequence: CASSESYRTGAEAFF.

The chain recombines TRBV28 with TRBJ1-1; 8 bases fit TRBD1. The trim removed 5 bases at V and 9 bases at J, leaving 11 bases unmatched. CDR1 and CDR2 (germline): MDHEN, SYDVKM. The CDR3 consists of 14 residues. The CDR3 DNA reads TGTGCCAGCAGTCCAGGGGGCCGGGTGGGAAAAGCTTTCTTT. Protein: CASSPGGRVGKAFF.

The chain employs TRBV5-1 and TRBJ2-7, with a weak D call TRBD2 (5 bases). Germline V lookup: CDR1 SGHRS, CDR2 YFSETQ. Trimming left V 4 bases short and J 4 bases short, with 15 bases between. This CDR3 is 14 amino acids long. The CDR3 loop is CASSPGISAYEQYF. Here the CDR3 DNA reads TGCGCCAGCAGCCCCGGTATTAGCGCATACGAGCAGTACTTC. Combining the CDR3 with reference TRBV5-1 and TRBJ2-7 gives the whole variable domain KAGVTQTPRYLIKTRGQQVTLSCSPISGHRSVSWYQQTPGQGLQFLFEYFSETQRNKGNFPGRFSGRQFSNSRSEMNVSTLELGDSALYLCASSPGISAYEQYFGPGTRLTVT.

This clone was detected only a few times. The genes are TRBV30 and TRBJ1-4; no reliable D call. Germline V gives CDR1 GTSNPN, CDR2 SVGIG (reference sequence). The V end was cut by 2 bases, the J end by 6 bases, with 13 bases between. This CDR3 is built from 14 residues. CDR3 protein: CAWSRPGWDEKLFF. The CDR3 DNA reads TGTGCCTGGAGTAGGCCGGGGTGGGATGAAAAACTGTTTTTT. The whole variable domain, filled in from reference TRBV30 and TRBJ1-4, reads SQTIHQWPATLVQPVGSPLSLECTVEGTSNPNLYWYRQAAGRGLQLLFYSVGIGQISSEVPQNLSASRPQDRQFILSSKKLLLSDSGFYLCAWSRPGWDEKLFFGSGTQLSVL.

The count of this clone is one. DNA for the CDR3: TGCAGCGAGAGGACAGGGGGGTACAATGAGCAGTTCTTC. It encodes CSERTGGYNEQFF. The V and J genes are TRBV29-1 and TRBJ2-1, with 10 nucleotides matching TRBD1. The CDR3 is 13 residues long. Trimming at V came to 7 bases and at J to 4 bases, leaving 4 bases not matched to a gene. From germline, CDR1 is SQVTM and CDR2 ANQGSEA.

The chain carries TRBV11-2 and TRBJ1-6; possible D gene TRBD1, 6 bases. Trimming pared 5 bases from V and 6 bases from J, leaving 8 bases between. The V gene's germline CDR1 is SGHAT and CDR2 FQNNGV. CDR3 length: 13 residues. The CDR3 sequence: CASSQQGNSPLHF. In DNA form, the CDR3 reads TGTGCCAGCAGCCAACAGGGTAATTCACCCCTCCACTTT.

This rearrangement joins TRBV5-1 to TRBJ2-1; 11 bases fit TRBD2. The CDR3 is 18 residues long. Germline V gene lookup returns CDR1 SGHRS and CDR2 YFSETQ. Unmatched junction bases numbered 10, after V lost 3 bases and J lost 2 bases. CDR3 loop: CASSSYKTSGDTYNEQFF. CDR3 coding DNA: TGCGCCAGCAGCTCCTACAAGACTAGCGGGGATACCTACAATGAGCAGTTCTTC.

This clone appeared a single time. The V gene is TRBV5-1, the J gene TRBJ2-5; D possibly corresponds to TRBD1 (6 bases). Per germline, CDR1 SGHRS and CDR2 YFSETQ. The ends were cut back, 0 bases at V and 6 bases at J, with 9 bases in the middle. This CDR3 is 13 amino acids long. The CDR3: CASSLEDRQTQYF. CDR3 nucleotide sequence: TGCGCCAGCAGCTTGGAGGACAGACAGACCCAGTACTTC.

This clone was counted a few times. This chain joins TRBV30 and TRBJ1-6; unclear D gene. This CDR3 has 16 residues. With 4 bases removed from V and 1 base from J, the gap between germline ends came to 14 bases. CDR1 GTSNPN and CDR2 SVGIG come from the germline V gene (reference sequence). CDR3 loop: CAWTPGSGSYNSPLHF. DNA of the CDR3: TGTGCCTGGACACCGGGCTCGGGGTCCTATAATTCACCCCTCCACTTT.

The V call is TRBV10-3, the J call TRBJ1-3; no definite D call. The V end was cut by 2 bases, the J end by 4 bases, with 12 bases between. This CDR3 has 15 residues. In germline, CDR1 is ENHRY, CDR2 SYGVKD. The CDR3 loop is CAISERREPGNTIYF. For the CDR3, the DNA is TGTGCCATCAGTGAGAGACGGGAGCCGGGAAACACCATATATTTT.

The V gene is TRBV4-1, the J gene TRBJ2-7; possibly TRBD1 for D (5 bases). Trimming cost V 0 bases and J 3 bases, with 12 bases left between them. The CDR3 extends over 15 amino acids. Germline V lookup: CDR1 MGHRA, CDR2 YSYEKL. This chain's CDR3 is CASSQELDKYYEQYF. The DNA of the CDR3 is TGCGCCAGCAGCCAAGAATTGGACAAATACTACGAGCAGTACTTC.

This chain uses TRBV12-5 with TRBJ2-5, with a tentative D call TRBD1 (5 bases). V lost 4 bases to trimming and J lost 2 bases, with 11 bases between them. The germline CDR1 and CDR2 sequences are LGHNT and FRNRAP. This CDR3 region has 14 residues. CDR3 nucleotides: TGTGCTAGTGGTTCTCGGACAAGTCAAGAGACCCAGTACTTC. Translation gives CASGSRTSQETQYF.